These 8 T cell receptor beta chains originate from one sample sequenced in a study of blood T cell repertoires in COVID-19. Some clones are missing from TCRdb's copy, which holds only in-frame ones; the method was immunoSEQ multiplex PCR. The sample lists 97,000 or so clones; 75% to 85% were seen once. The material sequenced was peripheral blood. These receptors all stem from a woman over 75 with active or convalescent COVID-19.

The genes are TRBV24-1 and TRBJ2-1, with TRBD1 matching 9 bases. The CDR3 is made up of 13 amino acids. V shed 12 bases and J 9 bases; nucleotides not matched to a gene: 11. Per the germline V gene, CDR1 is KGHDR and CDR2 is SFDVKD. CDR3 coding DNA: TGTGCCCCAAACCGGGACAGGGCCACTGAGCAGTTCTTC. Its translation is CAPNRDRATEQFF.

CDR3 amino acids: CSTTTGVYGYTF. The CDR3 DNA reads TGCAGCACAACTACAGGAGTCTATGGCTACACCTTC. V usage is TRBV29-1 and J usage is TRBJ1-2, with TRBD1 as a possible D gene (5 bases). CDR1 is SQVTM and CDR2 is ANQGSEA in the germline V gene. The ends were cut back, 8 bases at V and 4 bases at J, with 14 bases in the middle. This CDR3 is built from 12 residues. Filled out from reference TRBV29-1 and TRBJ1-2, the complete variable domain reads SAVISQKPSRDICQRGTSLTIQCQVDSQVTMMFWYRQQPGQSLTLIATANQGSEATYESGFVIDKFPISRPNLTFSTLTVSNMSPEDSSIYLCSTTTGVYGYTFGSGTRLTVV.

V and J are TRBV7-8 and TRBJ1-3; D ambiguous. V lost 0 bases to trimming and J lost 4 bases, with 13 bases between them. The CDR3 has 16 residues. Per germline, CDR1 SGHVS and CDR2 FQNEAQ. The CDR3, as DNA: TGTGCCAGCAGCTTAGCTTTAAGAGGTACCGGAAACACCATATATTTT. Its translation: CASSLALRGTGNTIYF.

The DNA for the CDR3 is TGTGCTAGTGCCAAACTTGACAGGGACACCGGGGAGCTGTTTTTT. This translates into CASAKLDRDTGELFF. The chain recombines TRBV12-5 with TRBJ2-2; 7 bases agree with TRBD1. Germline CDR1 and CDR2: LGHNT and FRNRAP. Losses at the gene ends were 7 bases for V and 3 bases for J; bases not matched to a gene: 8. The CDR3 has 15 amino acids.

The genes are TRBV5-4 and TRBJ2-5; D is possibly TRBD1 (6 bases). The V end lost 3 bases, the J end lost 3 bases, and 21 bases lay between the germline ends. The CDR3 length is 17 residues. Germline-derived CDR1 and CDR2 are SGHNT and YYREEE (reference sequence). The CDR3 region is CASSSRNRVNLEETQYF. The DNA for the CDR3 is TGTGCCAGCAGCTCTCGAAACAGGGTCAACCTAGAAGAGACCCAGTACTTC.

This clone showed up just once. The rearrangement uses TRBV6-1 and TRBJ1-2, with 7 bases matching TRBD1. Trimming removed 6 bases from V and 6 bases from J; junction bases left unmatched: 7. The CDR3 extends over 13 amino acids. CDR1 and CDR2 from the germline V gene are MNHNS and SASEGT. The CDR3 is CASRPDRRDGYTF. The CDR3 nucleotides are TGTGCCAGCAGGCCGGACAGGCGGGATGGCTACACCTTC.

For this clone: Relative to the germline gene, one junction end is altered; a read error may explain this. The chain is built from TRBV5-1 and TRBJ2-7; 9 nucleotides align to TRBD1. CDR3 length: 17 residues. Germline values: CDR1 SGHRS, CDR2 YFSETQ. The CDR3 DNA sequence: TGTGCCAGCAGCTTGGATACAGGGGGCGCTTGGTTCTACGAGCAGTACTTC. Protein product: CASSLDTGGAWFYEQYF. The full variable domain, completed using reference TRBV5-1 and TRBJ2-7, is KAGVTQTPRYLIKTRGQQVTLSCSPISGHRSVSWYQQTPGQGLQFLFEYFSETQRNKGNFPGRFSGRQFSNSRSEMNVSTLELGDSALYLCASSLDTGGAWFYEQYFGPGTRLTVT.

Only one count was recorded for this clone. The chain links TRBV21-1 to TRBJ2-7; TRBD2 is the table's D call and was not checked against the DNA. TRBV21-1 is tagged as a pseudogene. This CDR3 is built from 15 residues. In DNA, the CDR3 is TGTGCCAGCAGCAAAGTGGGGGGAGCCACCTACGAGCAGTACTTC. It is translated as CASSKVGGATYEQYF.